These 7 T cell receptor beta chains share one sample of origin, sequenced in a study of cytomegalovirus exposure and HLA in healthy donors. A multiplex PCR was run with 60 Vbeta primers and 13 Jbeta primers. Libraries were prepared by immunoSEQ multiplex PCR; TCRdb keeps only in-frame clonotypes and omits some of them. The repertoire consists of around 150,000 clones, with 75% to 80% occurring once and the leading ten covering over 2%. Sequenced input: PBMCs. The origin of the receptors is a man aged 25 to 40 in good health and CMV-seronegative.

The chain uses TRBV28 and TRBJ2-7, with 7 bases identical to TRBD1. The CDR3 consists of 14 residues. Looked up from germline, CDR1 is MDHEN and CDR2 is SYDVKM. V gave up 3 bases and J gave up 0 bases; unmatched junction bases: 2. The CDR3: CASSFQGVSYEQYF. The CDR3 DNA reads TGTGCCAGCAGTTTCCAGGGGGTCTCCTACGAGCAGTACTTC.

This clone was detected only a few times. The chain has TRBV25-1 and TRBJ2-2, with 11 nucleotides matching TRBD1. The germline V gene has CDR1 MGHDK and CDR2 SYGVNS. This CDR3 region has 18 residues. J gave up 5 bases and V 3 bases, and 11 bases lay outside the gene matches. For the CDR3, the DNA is TGTGCCAGCAGTGACGGACAGGGGGCTATCGTGGGGACCGGGGAGCTGTTTTTT. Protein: CASSDGQGAIVGTGELFF.

Written as DNA, the CDR3 is TGTGCCACCAGCAGCGTGGCGGGAGAGCTCTACGAGCAGTACTTC. Its protein product is CATSSVAGELYEQYF. The chain employs TRBV15 and TRBJ2-7; 7 bases are a match to TRBD2. Per the germline V gene, CDR1 is LNHNV and CDR2 is YYDKDF (reference sequence). This CDR3 is built from 15 residues. After removal of 3 bases from V and 3 bases from J, the junction contained 8 bases not matched to a gene.

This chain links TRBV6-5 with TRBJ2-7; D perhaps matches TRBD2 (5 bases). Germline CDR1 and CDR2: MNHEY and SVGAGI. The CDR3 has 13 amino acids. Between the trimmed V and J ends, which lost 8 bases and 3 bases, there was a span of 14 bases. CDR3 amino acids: CASSHGESYEQYF. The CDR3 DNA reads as TGTGCCAGCTCCCACGGGGAGAGCTACGAGCAGTACTTC.

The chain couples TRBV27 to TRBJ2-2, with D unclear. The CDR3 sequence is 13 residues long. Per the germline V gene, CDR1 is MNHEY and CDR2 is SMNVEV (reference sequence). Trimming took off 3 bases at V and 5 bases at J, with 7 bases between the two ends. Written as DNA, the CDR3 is TGTGCCAGCAGTTTCCATTCAACCGGGGAGCTGTTTTTT. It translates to CASSFHSTGELFF.

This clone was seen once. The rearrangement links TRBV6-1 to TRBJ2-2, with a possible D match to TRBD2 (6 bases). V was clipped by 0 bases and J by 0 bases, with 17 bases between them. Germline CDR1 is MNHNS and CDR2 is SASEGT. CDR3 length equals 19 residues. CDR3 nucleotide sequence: TGTGCCAGCAGTGAAGCGGTCGGGGTACTAGCCTCGAACACCGGGGAGCTGTTTTTT. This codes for CASSEAVGVLASNTGELFF.

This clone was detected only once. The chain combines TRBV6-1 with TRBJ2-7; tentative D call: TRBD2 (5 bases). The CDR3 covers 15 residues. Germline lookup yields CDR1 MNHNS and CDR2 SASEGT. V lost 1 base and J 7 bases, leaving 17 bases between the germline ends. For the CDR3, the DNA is TGTGCCAGCAGTGAAGAATTAATCGGGGTTGGGGAGCAGTACTTC. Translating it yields CASSEELIGVGEQYF.